The present TCR beta chain was sequenced within a study of OX40 agonist ivuxolimab in advanced cancers. Per germline, CDR1 SGHVS and CDR2 FNYEAQ. The CDR3 sequence is 13 residues long. V gave up 5 bases and J gave up 3 bases, with 11 bases separating them. Sequencing was performed with immunoSEQ multiplex PCR; in TCRdb, only in-frame clones are kept and a portion is missing. The sample has 20,000 to 25,000 clones, 84% seen once. The sequencing used CD4+ or CD8+ T cells sorted from blood, collected in a trial of the OX40 agonist ivuxolimab. The chain joins TRBV7-6 to TRBJ2-7; D not resolved. The source is an adult with an advanced solid tumor such as melanoma, head and neck, liver or kidney cancer. Here the CDR3 DNA reads TGTGCCAGCAGCGGCCCGACTGGCTACGAGCAGTACTTC. Its protein product is CASSGPTGYEQYF.